This T cell receptor (beta chain) is from a study of T-cell memory formation after mild COVID-19 (dated by TCRdb to about 2021). Concerning the study at large: TCR sequence clusters from the two donors were found to be largely donor specific. In a couple of donors, T-cell clones that expanded and contracted after mild COVID-19 were tracked by sequencing TCRalpha and TCRbeta repertoires over time. The cohort was made up of two young adult volunteers, one female and one male, who were previously healthy. What the work shows at the level of the full study, not this receptor alone: Contracting CD4+ clones were found mainly in CM and EM memory subsets, while CD8+ clones were enriched in EMRA. The study covered only a couple of mild cases, and larger cohorts including severe cases with pre-infection samples were considered necessary. The second-wave clones that peaked on day 37 were not confirmed to be SARS-CoV-2 specific. Some responding clones were detected in pre-infection memory, which suggested that pre-existing cross-reactive memory T cells had joined the SARS-CoV-2 response. Clones contracting from day 15 to 85 had balanced CD4/CD8 phenotypes, while a second wave expanding from day 15 to 37 was biased towards CD4+.

PBMCs were isolated by Ficoll-Paque density gradient centrifugation. Instrument used: Illumina NovaSeq 6000. TCRalpha and TCRbeta cDNA libraries were built by 5'RACE with constant-segment primers, adding sample barcodes and unique molecular identifiers. Trizol reagent was used to extract RNA from every sample. The libraries were amplified in two PCR steps, and the second step added a second sample barcode and Illumina TruSeq adapters. The libraries were sequenced on an Illumina NovaSeq using 2 x 150 bp paired-end reads. The published analysis was carried out like this. Reads were demultiplexed and collapsed into UMI-guided consensus sequences with migec v1.2.7. Using mixcr v2.1.11, UMI consensuses were aligned to TRA and TRB V and J templates and then assembled into clonotypes. Expanded or contracted clonotypes were those called significant by both edgeR and NoisET, with noise models trained on biological replicates. edgeR calls used a false discovery rate-adjusted p below 0.01 and a log2 fold-change threshold of 1. As an exploratory analysis of dynamics, max-normalized trajectories of the 1000 most abundant clonotypes were examined with PCA combined with hierarchical clustering. Each responding clone was given a CD4 or CD8 phenotype based on the CD4+ and CD8+ repertoires, which had been sequenced separately. TCRdb's own reprocessing of the public reads used fastp at Q25 and MiXCR and kept productive beta chains. One record per CDR3 amino acid sequence lists the most common genes and DNA. These V and J calls rely on TCRdb rather than the paper's analysis. This sample comprises approximately 190,000 distinct CDR3 sequences, around 17% of them detected only once. The ten biggest clones cover 2.4% of the sample.

With respect to this clonotype: Its antigen target is currently unknown. The record has no base qualities; no much larger clone is one base away.

The CDR3, from cysteine to phenylalanine, totals 13 residues. This entry keeps only the CDR3 DNA: 39 bases, framed from base 1. Compared with germline, V lacks 4 bases and J lacks 7 bases; bases without a gene match: 6. The CDR1 and CDR2 encoded by the germline V gene (reference sequence) are SGHNT and YYREEE. Sequences were obtained from PBMCs or a T cell subset sorted from them (not recorded which). The chain joins TRBV5-4 to TRBJ1-2; the central 8 bases match TRBD1. The TCR originated in an adult woman who had mild COVID-19 (a few samples of this study predate the infection). The sample titles of this study are shuffled in the database, so cell type and time point are left out; the donor was told from shared clones. The CDR3 sequence is CASSPQTGVGYTF. The DNA sequence is TGTGCCAGCAGCCCGCAGACAGGGGTTGGCTACACCTTC.